This T cell receptor (beta chain) was found in a study of blood T cell repertoires in COVID-19. Study-level information: Acute and convalescent COVID-19 specimens originated in the United States, Italy and Spain. Nucleic acid was either cDNA or gDNA, and it came from T cells, B-cell-depleted T cells, or PBMCs.

Produced via immunoSEQ multiplex PCR; TCRdb's table is partial and in-frame only. The sample has about 98,000 clones, about 91% seen once. The CDR3 contains 18 residues. Trimming removed 4 bases from V and 4 bases from J; junction bases left unmatched: 15. Per germline, CDR1 SGDLS and CDR2 YYNGEE. The specimen was peripheral blood. The TCR originated in a young man with acute or convalescent COVID-19. The chain combines TRBV9 with TRBJ2-2; 8 bases are shared with TRBD2. The DNA for the CDR3 is TGTGCCAGCAGCCAGGAGACTAGCGCCCGAACGGGCACCGGGGAGCTGTTTTTT. Translation gives CASSQETSARTGTGELFF.